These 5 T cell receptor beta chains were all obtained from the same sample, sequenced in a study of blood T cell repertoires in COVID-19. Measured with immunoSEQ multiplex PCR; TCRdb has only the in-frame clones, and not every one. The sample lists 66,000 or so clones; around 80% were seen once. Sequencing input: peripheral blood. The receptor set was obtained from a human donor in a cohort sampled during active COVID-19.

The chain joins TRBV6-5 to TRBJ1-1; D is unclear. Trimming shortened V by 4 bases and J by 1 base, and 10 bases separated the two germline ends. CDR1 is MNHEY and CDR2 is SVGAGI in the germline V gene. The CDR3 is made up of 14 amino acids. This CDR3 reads CASSLDGRNTEAFF. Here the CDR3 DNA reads TGTGCCAGCAGTTTGGACGGGAGGAACACTGAAGCTTTCTTT.

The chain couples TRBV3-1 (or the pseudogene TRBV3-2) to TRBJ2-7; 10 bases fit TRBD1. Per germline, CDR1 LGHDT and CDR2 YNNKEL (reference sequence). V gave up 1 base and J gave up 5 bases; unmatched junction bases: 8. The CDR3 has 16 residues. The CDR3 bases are TGTGCCAGCAGCCAAGGACAGGGGGCTATCGTGGACGAGCAGTACTTC. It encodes CASSQGQGAIVDEQYF.

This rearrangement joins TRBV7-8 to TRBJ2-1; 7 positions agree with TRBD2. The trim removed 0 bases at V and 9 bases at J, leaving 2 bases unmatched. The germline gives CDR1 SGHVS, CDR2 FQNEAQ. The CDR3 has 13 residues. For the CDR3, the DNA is TGTGCCAGCAGCTTAGCGGGGGGGGTTGAGCAGTTCTTC. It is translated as CASSLAGGVEQFF.

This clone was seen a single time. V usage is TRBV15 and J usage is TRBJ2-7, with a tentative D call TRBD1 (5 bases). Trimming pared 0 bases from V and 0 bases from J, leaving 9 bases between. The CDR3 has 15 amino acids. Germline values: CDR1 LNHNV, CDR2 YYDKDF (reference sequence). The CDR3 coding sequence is TGTGCCACCAGCAGAGATCGTAGGGGCTCCTACGAGCAGTACTTC. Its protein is CATSRDRRGSYEQYF.

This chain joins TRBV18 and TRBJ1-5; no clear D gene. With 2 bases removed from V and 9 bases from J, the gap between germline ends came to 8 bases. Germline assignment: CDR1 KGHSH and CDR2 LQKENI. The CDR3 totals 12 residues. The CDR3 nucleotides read TGTGCCAGCTCACCAGAAGCACGGCCCCAGCATTTT. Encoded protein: CASSPEARPQHF.